The 5 T cell receptor beta chains below come from one sample, sequenced in a study of blood T cell repertoires in COVID-19. TCRdb's table, derived via immunoSEQ multiplex PCR, lists solely in-frame clones and lacks some. The sample has fewer than 300,000 clones, 75% to 95% seen once. Sequencing was performed on peripheral blood. The source of these receptors is a person aged 18 to 30 with COVID-19, enrolled during active disease.

The chain links TRBV4-3 to TRBJ2-1, with D perhaps matching TRBD2 (5 bases). Trimming left V 1 base short and J 0 bases short, with 13 bases between. The germline CDR1 and CDR2 sequences are LGHNA and YSLEER. The CDR3 spans 17 residues. This CDR3 is CASSQASPLSSYNEQFF. The DNA of the CDR3 is TGCGCCAGCAGCCAAGCTAGCCCCTTGAGCTCCTACAATGAGCAGTTCTTC.

This clone was detected only once. The rearrangement uses TRBV4-1 and TRBJ1-1; D is uncertain. CDR3 length: 14 residues. The V gene's germline CDR1 is MGHRA and CDR2 YSYEKL. Deletions cut 2 bases from V and 2 bases from J, with 9 bases between. This CDR3 reads CASSQPGSNTEAFF. Written as DNA, the CDR3 is TGCGCCAGCAGCCAACCGGGGAGCAACACTGAAGCTTTCTTT.

The chain carries TRBV9 and TRBJ1-2; D not resolved. CDR3 length: 13 amino acids. Per germline, CDR1 SGDLS and CDR2 YYNGEE. V was trimmed by 0 bases and J by 3 bases, leaving 6 bases between them. CDR3 loop: CASSVVLDYGYTF. The CDR3 coding sequence is TGTGCCAGCAGCGTAGTCCTCGACTATGGCTACACCTTC.

The V gene is TRBV27, the J gene TRBJ2-3; D not certain. Trimming shortened V by 6 bases and J by 0 bases, and 10 bases separated the two germline ends. This CDR3 is 14 amino acids long. Germline V lookup: CDR1 MNHEY, CDR2 SMNVEV (reference sequence). CDR3 DNA sequence: TGTGCCAGCAGCCCGCTAGTGAGCACAGATACGCAGTATTTT. Residues: CASSPLVSTDTQYF.

The chain recombines TRBV4-3 with TRBJ1-2; D possibly corresponds to TRBD1 (6 bases). Trimming stripped 2 bases from V and 3 bases from J, with 7 bases between. CDR3 size: 13 residues. The V gene's germline CDR1 is LGHNA and CDR2 YSLEER. The CDR3 DNA follows: TGCGCCAGCAGCCAAACAGGGCACTATGGCTACACCTTC. Its translation: CASSQTGHYGYTF.